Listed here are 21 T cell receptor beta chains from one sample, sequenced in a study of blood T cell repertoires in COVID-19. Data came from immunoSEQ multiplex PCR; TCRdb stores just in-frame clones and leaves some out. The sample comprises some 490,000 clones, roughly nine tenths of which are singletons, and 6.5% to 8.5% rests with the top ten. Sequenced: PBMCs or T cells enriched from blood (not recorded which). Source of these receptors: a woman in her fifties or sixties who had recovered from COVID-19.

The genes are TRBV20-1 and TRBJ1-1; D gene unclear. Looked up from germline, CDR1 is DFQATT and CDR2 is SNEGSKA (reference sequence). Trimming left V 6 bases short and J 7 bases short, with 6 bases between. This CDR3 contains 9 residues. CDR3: CSAGSEAFF. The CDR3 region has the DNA TGCAGTGCAGGGAGTGAAGCTTTCTTT.

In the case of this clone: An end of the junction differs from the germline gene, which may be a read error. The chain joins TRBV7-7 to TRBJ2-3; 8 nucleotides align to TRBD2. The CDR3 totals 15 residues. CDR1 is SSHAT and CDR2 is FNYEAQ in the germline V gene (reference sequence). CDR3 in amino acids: CASSLVGGATDTQYF. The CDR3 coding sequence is TGTGCTAGCAGCTTAGTCGGGGGGGCCACAGATACGCAGTATTTT.

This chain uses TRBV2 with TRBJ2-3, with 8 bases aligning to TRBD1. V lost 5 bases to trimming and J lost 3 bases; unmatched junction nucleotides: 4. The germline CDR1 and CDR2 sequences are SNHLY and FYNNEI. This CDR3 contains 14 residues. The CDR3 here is CASSPDRATDTQYF. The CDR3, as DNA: TGTGCCAGCAGTCCGGACAGGGCGACAGATACGCAGTATTTT.

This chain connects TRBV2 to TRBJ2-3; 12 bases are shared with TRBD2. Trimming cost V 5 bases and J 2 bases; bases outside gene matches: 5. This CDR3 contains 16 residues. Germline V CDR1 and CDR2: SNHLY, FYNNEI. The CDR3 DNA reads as TGTGCCAGCAGTCTAGCGGGGGGGCGGAACACAGATACGCAGTATTTT. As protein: CASSLAGGRNTDTQYF.

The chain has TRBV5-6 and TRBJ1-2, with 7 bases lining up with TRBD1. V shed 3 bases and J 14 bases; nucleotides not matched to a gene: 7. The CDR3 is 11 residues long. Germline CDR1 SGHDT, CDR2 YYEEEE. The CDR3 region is CASSSNRGLTF. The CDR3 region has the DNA TGTGCCAGCAGCTCGAACAGGGGATTGACCTTC.

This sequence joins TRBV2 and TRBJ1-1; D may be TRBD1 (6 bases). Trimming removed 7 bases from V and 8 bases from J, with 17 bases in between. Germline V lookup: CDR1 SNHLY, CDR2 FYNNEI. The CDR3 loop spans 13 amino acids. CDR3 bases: TGTGCCAGCACCTTCCGGGGGGCTTCCGAAGCTTTCTTT. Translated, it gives CASTFRGASEAFF.

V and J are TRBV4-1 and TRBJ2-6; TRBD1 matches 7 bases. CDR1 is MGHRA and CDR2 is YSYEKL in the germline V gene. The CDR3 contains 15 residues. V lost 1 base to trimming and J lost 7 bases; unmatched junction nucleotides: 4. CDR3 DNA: TGCGCCAGCAGCCAAGCCGACAGGGAAGCCAACGTCCTGACTTTC. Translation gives CASSQADREANVLTF.

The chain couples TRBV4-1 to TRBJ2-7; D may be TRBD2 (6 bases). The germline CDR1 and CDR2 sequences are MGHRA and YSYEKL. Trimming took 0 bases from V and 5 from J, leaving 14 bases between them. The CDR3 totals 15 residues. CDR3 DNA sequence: TGCGCCAGCAGCCAAGATGGAGGGCAGGGAGACGAGCAGTACGTC. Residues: CASSQDGGQGDEQYV.

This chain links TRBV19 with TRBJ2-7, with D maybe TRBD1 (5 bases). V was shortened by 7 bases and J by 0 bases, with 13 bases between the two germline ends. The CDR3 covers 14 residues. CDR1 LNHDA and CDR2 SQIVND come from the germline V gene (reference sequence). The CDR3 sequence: CASKWTHDSYEQYV. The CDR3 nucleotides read TGTGCCAGTAAGTGGACACACGACTCCTACGAGCAGTACGTC.

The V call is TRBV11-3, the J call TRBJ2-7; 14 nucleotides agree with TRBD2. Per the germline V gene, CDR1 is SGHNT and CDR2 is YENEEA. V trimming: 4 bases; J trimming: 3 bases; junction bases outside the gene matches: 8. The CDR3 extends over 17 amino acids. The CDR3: CASSSRTSGGNIYEQYF. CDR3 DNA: TGTGCCAGCAGCTCCCGGACTAGCGGGGGGAATATCTACGAGCAGTACTTC.

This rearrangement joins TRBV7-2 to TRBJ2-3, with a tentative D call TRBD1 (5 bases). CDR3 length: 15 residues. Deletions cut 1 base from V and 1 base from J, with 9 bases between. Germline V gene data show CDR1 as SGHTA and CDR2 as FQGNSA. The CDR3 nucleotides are TGTGCCAGCAGCTTAGTTAAGGGGCGCACAGATACGCAGTATTTT. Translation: CASSLVKGRTDTQYF.

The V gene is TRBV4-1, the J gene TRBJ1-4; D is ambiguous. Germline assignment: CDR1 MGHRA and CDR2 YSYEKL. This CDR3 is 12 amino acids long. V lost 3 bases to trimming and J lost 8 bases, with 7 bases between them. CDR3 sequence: CASSHPQEKLFF. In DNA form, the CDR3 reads TGCGCCAGCAGCCATCCACAGGAAAAACTGTTTTTT.

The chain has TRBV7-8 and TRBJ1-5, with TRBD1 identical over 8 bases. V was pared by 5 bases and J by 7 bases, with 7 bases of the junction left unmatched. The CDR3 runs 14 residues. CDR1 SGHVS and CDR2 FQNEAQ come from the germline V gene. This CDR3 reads CASSADRAGQPQHF. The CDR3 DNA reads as TGTGCCAGCAGCGCGGACAGGGCCGGCCAGCCCCAGCATTTT.

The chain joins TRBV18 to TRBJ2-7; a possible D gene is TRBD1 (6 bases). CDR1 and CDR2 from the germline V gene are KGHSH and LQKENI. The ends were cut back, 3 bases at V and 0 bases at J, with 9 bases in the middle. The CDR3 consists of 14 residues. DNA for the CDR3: TGTGCCAGCTCACCGGGACAATCCTCCTACGAGCAGTACGTC. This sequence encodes CASSPGQSSYEQYV.

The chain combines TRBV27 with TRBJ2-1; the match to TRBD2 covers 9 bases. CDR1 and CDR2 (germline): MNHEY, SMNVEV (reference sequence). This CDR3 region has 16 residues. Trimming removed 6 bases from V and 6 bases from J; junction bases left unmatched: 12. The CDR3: CASRGTSIRVGNEQFF. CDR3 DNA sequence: TGTGCCAGCAGAGGGACTAGCATAAGGGTTGGCAATGAGCAGTTCTTC.

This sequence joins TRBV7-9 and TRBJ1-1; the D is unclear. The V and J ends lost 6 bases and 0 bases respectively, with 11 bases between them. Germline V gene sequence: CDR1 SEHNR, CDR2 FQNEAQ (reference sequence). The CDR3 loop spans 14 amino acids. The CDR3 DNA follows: TGTGCCAGCAGTTCCGCTAAACTGAACACTGAAGCTTTCTTT. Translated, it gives CASSSAKLNTEAFF. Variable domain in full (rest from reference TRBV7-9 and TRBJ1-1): DTGVSQNPRHKITKRGQNVTFRCDPISEHNRLYWYRQTLGQGPEFLTYFQNEAQLEKSRLLSDRFSAERPKGSFSTLEIQRTEQGDSAMYLCASSSAKLNTEAFFGQGTRLTVV.

CDR3 DNA: TGTGCCAGCAGCTGGGAGGGAGGGACCGGGGAGCTGTTTTTT. It translates to CASSWEGGTGELFF. The chain uses TRBV11-3 and TRBJ2-2; 7 bases line up with TRBD2. With 4 bases clipped from V and 5 bases from J, the junction kept 4 bases outside the gene matches. Looked up from germline, CDR1 is SGHNT and CDR2 is YENEEA. The CDR3 is 14 amino acids.

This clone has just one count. The CDR3 sequence: CASSSHGTSGKYNEQFF. In nucleotides, the CDR3 is TGTGCCAGCAGCTCGCACGGGACTAGCGGAAAGTACAATGAGCAGTTCTTC. This chain joins TRBV7-8 and TRBJ2-1; TRBD2 aligns across 11 bases. From germline, CDR1 is SGHVS and CDR2 FQNEAQ. CDR3 length equals 17 residues. Germline trimming cut 4 bases from V and 4 bases from J; bases unmatched to any gene: 9.

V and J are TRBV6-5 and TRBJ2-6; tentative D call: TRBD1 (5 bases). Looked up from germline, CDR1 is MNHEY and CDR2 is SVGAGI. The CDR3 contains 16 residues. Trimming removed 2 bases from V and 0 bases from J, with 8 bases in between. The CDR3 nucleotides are TGTGCCAGCAGTTACGACAGTAGCTCTGGGGCCAACGTCCTGACTTTC. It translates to CASSYDSSSGANVLTF.

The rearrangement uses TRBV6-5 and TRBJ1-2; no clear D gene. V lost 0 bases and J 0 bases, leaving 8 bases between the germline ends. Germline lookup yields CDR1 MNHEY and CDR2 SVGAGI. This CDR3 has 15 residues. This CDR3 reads CASSYSVTPNYGYTF. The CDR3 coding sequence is TGTGCCAGCAGTTACTCCGTGACACCTAACTATGGCTACACCTTC.

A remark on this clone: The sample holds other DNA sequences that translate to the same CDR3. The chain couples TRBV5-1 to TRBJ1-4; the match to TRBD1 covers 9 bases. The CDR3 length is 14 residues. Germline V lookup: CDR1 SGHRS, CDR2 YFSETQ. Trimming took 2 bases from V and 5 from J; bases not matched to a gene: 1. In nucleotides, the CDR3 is TGCGCCAGCAGCTTAGACAGGGGGAATGAAAAACTGTTTTTT. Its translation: CASSLDRGNEKLFF.